This TCR beta chain emerged from a study of blood T cell repertoires in COVID-19 (dated by TCRdb to the early 2020s). In the study overall: Collaborator samples came from the United States, Italy and Spain and covered acute and convalescent phases of COVID-19. The repertoires were made available in a free public database intended to serve as a resource for research on the immune response to SARS-CoV-2. HLA class I and class II types, where available, came from metadata supplied by the sample provider rather than from assay-based typing. A de-identified subject ID, COVID-19 status, age in years and sex were almost always included in the sample metadata. The samples were drawn from the first 160 participants of the ongoing ImmuneRACE study and from 1,254 subjects provided by 6 global collaborators. The dataset comprised deeply sampled blood TCRbeta repertoires from subjects exposed to, actively infected with, or recovered from COVID-19. The material from the prospective study consisted of cDNA or gDNA derived from T cells, B-cell-depleted T cells, or PBMCs.

The collaborating institutions used their own protocols to collect whole blood in K2EDTA tubes. For TCRbeta analysis, collaborator samples were shipped as frozen whole blood, as isolated PBMCs, or as DNA extracted from either sample type. Findings and caveats that apply to the study as a whole: Clinical and demographic metadata were provided uncurated, with the amount varying by source and participant.

This clone came up once. No antigen is known for it. Base qualities were left out, and no much larger clone turns up one base away. TCRbeta CDR3 regions were amplified from genomic DNA using the immunoSEQ Assay, a bias-controlled multiplex PCR. In the source study's methods: Nucleated cell counts per sample were estimated from amplification of reference gene primers within the assay. Sequence reads were collapsed and filtered to measure the absolute abundance of every unique TCRbeta CDR3 rearrangement. For each sample, productive Simpson clonality was calculated by taking the square root of Simpson's diversity index across productive rearrangements. The clones in this table, taken by TCRdb from immuneACCESS, are in-frame only. Not every clone is retained; where verified, under half of the shortfall comes from an unresolved V gene, and the cause of the rest is unknown. V and J calls and clone size are copied from that table; D and trimming were computed from the DNA. Recorded for this sample are 100,000 to 150,000 clones; roughly 80% of them occurred a single time. The ten largest clones add up to roughly 15% of the sample.

The material sequenced was peripheral blood. The TCR comes from a woman between 50 and 59 years old with acute or convalescent COVID-19.

Here is the DNA: TGTGCCAGCAGCCAGGAAGATACTCGGGATACGCAGTATTTT. The resulting protein is CASSQEDTRDTQYF. This chain joins TRBV11-3 to TRBJ2-3, with the D gene call left open. The CDR3, from cysteine to phenylalanine, totals 14 residues. Only the CDR3 DNA is retained, 42 bases long and in frame from the first base. Relative to germline, V is 5 bases shorter and J is 6 bases shorter, with 15 bases between their ends. The germline V gene yields SGHNT for CDR1 and YENEEA for CDR2. With the portions outside the CDR3 filled from the reference TRBV11-3 and TRBJ2-3 genes, the complete variable region becomes EAGVVQSPRYKIIEKKQPVAFWCNPISGHNTLYWYLQNLGQGPELLIRYENEEAVDDSQLPKDRFSAERLKGVDSTLKIQPAELGDSAVYLCASSQEDTRDTQYFGPGTRLTVL.